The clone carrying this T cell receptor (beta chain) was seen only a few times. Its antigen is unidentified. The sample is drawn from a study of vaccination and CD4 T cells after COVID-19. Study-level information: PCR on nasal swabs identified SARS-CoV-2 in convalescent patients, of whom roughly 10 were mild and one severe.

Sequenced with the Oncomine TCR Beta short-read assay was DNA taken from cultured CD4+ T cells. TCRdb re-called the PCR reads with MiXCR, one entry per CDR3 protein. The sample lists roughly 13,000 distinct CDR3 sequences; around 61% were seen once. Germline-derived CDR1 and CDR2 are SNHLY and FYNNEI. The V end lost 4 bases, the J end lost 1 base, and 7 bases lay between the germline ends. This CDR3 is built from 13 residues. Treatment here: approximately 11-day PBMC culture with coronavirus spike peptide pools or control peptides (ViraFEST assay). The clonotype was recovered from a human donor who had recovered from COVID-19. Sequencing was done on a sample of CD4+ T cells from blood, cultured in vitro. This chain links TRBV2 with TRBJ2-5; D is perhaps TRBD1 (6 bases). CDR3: CASSVDSQETQYF. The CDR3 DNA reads TGTGCCAGCAGTGTGGACAGCCAAGAGACCCAGTACTTC.